The next 6 T cell receptor beta chains were all read from a single sample in a study of T cells after posttransplantation cyclophosphamide. Here immunoSEQ multiplex PCR was the method, and the copy in TCRdb shows in-frame clones only, minus some. The data contain tens of thousands of clones, about 87% of them singletons. The sample taken for sequencing was PBMCs. The receptors shown here come from a woman aged 40-49 years with a blood cancer, CMV-positive, and with a related stem cell donor.

The genes are TRBV5-4 and TRBJ1-4; D possibly corresponds to TRBD1 (5 bases). The V and J ends lost 5 bases and 4 bases respectively, with 12 bases between them. This CDR3 is built from 14 residues. CDR1 SGHNT and CDR2 YYREEE come from the germline V gene (reference sequence). CDR3 sequence (DNA): TGTGCCAGCAGTCCCGACGGGGGTAATGAAAAACTGTTTTTT. This translates into CASSPDGGNEKLFF.

The chain recombines TRBV27 with TRBJ2-5; 7 bases fit TRBD2. Losses at the gene ends were 5 bases for V and 4 bases for J; bases not matched to a gene: 7. CDR1 is MNHEY and CDR2 is SMNVEV in the germline V gene (reference sequence). The CDR3 covers 14 residues. The CDR3 reads CASSRKWEGETQYF. CDR3 in DNA: TGTGCCAGCAGTCGCAAGTGGGAGGGAGAGACCCAGTACTTC.

CDR3 bases: TGTGCCAGCAGCCCGGGACAGACCTATCCAGATACGCAGTATTTT. Translating gives CASSPGQTYPDTQYF. The chain recombines TRBV11-1 with TRBJ2-3, with 7 bases fitting TRBD1. The length of the CDR3 is 15 residues. V lost 5 bases and J lost 4; bases outside the gene matches: 9. The germline gives CDR1 SGHAT, CDR2 FQDESV (reference sequence).

The gene calls are TRBV19 and TRBJ2-3; 9 bases match TRBD2. The length of the CDR3 is 13 residues. Germline V lookup: CDR1 LNHDA, CDR2 SQIVND (reference sequence). Trimming took 3 bases from V and 6 from J; bases not matched to a gene: 1. The CDR3 region is CASSMGLADTQYF. The CDR3, as DNA: TGTGCCAGTAGTATGGGACTAGCTGATACGCAGTATTTT. Filled out from reference TRBV19 and TRBJ2-3, the complete variable domain reads DGGITQSPKYLFRKEGQNVTLSCEQNLNHDAMYWYRQDPGQGLRLIYYSQIVNDFQKGDIAEGYSVSREKKESFPLTVTSAQKNPTAFYLCASSMGLADTQYFGPGTRLTVL.

The rearrangement joins TRBV6-5 to TRBJ1-5; no reliable D call. Trimming took 0 bases from V and 11 from J, leaving 11 bases between them. Germline V CDR1 and CDR2: MNHEY, SVGAGI. This CDR3 contains 13 residues. The CDR3 DNA is TGTGCCAGCAGTTACTCGGGAGTAGGAGCCCAGCATTTT. Translating it yields CASSYSGVGAQHF.

The genes are TRBV7-8 and TRBJ1-5; TRBD1 is a possible D gene (5 bases). The CDR3 extends over 12 amino acids. V was trimmed by 11 bases and J by 1 base, leaving 9 bases between them. The V gene's germline CDR1 is SGHVS and CDR2 FQNEAQ. The CDR3 is CAAGGSNQPQHF. CDR3 sequence (DNA): TGTGCCGCCGGGGGGAGCAATCAGCCCCAGCATTTT.